The next 8 T cell receptor beta chains were all read from a single sample in a study of T cell responses to AZD1222 COVID-19 vaccine. Sequenced by immunoSEQ multiplex PCR; TCRdb stores in-frame clones only, minus some. The sample holds some 98,000 clones, around 85% seen once. The source was peripheral blood, collected 28 days after the second AZD1222 dose. These receptor sequences come from an adult who received the AZD1222 COVID-19 vaccine.

In its sample, this clone was seen once. The chain recombines TRBV10-3 with TRBJ2-7, with 12 bases lining up with TRBD2. The CDR3 has 18 amino acids. V lost 0 bases to trimming and J lost 4 bases; unmatched junction nucleotides: 10. The germline V gene has CDR1 ENHRY and CDR2 SYGVKD. The CDR3 is CAISESGTSGGSAYEQYF. DNA of the CDR3: TGTGCCATCAGTGAGTCGGGAACTAGCGGGGGGTCGGCTTACGAGCAGTACTTC.

Only a few counts were recorded for this clone. Here the CDR3 DNA reads TGTGCCAGTAGTATCGGGAACGGGGGATCAGATACGCAGTATTTT. It encodes CASSIGNGGSDTQYF. The rearrangement links TRBV19 to TRBJ2-3; D might be TRBD2 (6 bases). Trimming pared 3 bases from V and 4 bases from J, leaving 14 bases between. Germline CDR1 and CDR2: LNHDA and SQIVND (reference sequence). The CDR3 consists of 15 residues.

The sample holds a few counts of this clone. The J gene is TRBJ1-1, the V gene TRBV24-1; D is unclear. The V end was cut by 1 base, the J end by 4 bases, with 6 bases between. From germline, CDR1 is KGHDR and CDR2 SFDVKD. CDR3 length: 13 residues. CDR3 sequence reads: CATSDFRGTEAFF. CDR3 sequence (DNA): TGTGCCACCAGTGATTTCCGGGGCACTGAAGCTTTCTTT.

V is TRBV11-3 and J is TRBJ1-1, with 7 bases lining up with TRBD1. This CDR3 has 15 residues. J gave up 1 base and V 3 bases, and 5 bases lay outside the gene matches. Germline CDR1 reads SGHNT; CDR2 reads YENEEA. CDR3 loop: CASSLWDSPNTEAFF. DNA for the CDR3: TGTGCCAGCAGCTTGTGGGACAGCCCGAACACTGAAGCTTTCTTT.

The CDR3 DNA follows: TGTGCCAGCAGCTTAGATTGGCGGGACCGGCACAATGAGCAGTTCTTC. This sequence encodes CASSLDWRDRHNEQFF. The rearrangement joins TRBV7-9 to TRBJ2-1; D may be TRBD2 (6 bases). The CDR3 runs 16 residues. Germline V gives CDR1 SEHNR, CDR2 FQNEAQ (reference sequence). The V end was cut by 1 base, the J end by 5 bases, with 15 bases between.

This clone was found once. The chain employs TRBV12-3 or TRBV12-4 and TRBJ2-3; D uncertain. The CDR3 loop spans 13 amino acids. The V and J ends lost 5 bases and 7 bases respectively, with 13 bases between them. For the CDR3, the DNA is TGTGCCAGCAGTCCCCCCCCTAAAAATACGCAGTATTTT. Protein product: CASSPPPKNTQYF.

This clone came up once. This chain links TRBV19 with TRBJ1-5; D possibly corresponds to TRBD1 (5 bases). From germline, CDR1 is LNHDA and CDR2 SQIVND (reference sequence). CDR3 length: 17 residues. Trimming took off 8 bases at V and 1 base at J, with 21 bases between the two ends. The CDR3 DNA reads TGTGCCAGTGGCCCTGTTTGGGGGATGGTGAGCAATCAGCCCCAGCATTTT. As protein: CASGPVWGMVSNQPQHF.

This clone was seen a few times. The chain's CDR3 is CATSREKGLGSPLHF. In DNA form, the CDR3 reads TGTGCCACCAGCAGAGAAAAGGGACTGGGTTCACCCCTCCACTTT. The chain uses TRBV15 and TRBJ1-6; the D gene is possibly TRBD1 (5 bases). The CDR3 is 15 amino acids. With 0 bases removed from V and 9 bases from J, the gap between germline ends came to 12 bases. In germline, CDR1 is LNHNV, CDR2 YYDKDF (reference sequence).